This is a list of T cell receptor beta chains from one sample in a study of T-cell memory formation after mild COVID-19. MiXCR was run by TCRdb on the 5' RACE reads, yielding one entry per CDR3 protein. The sample consists of about 130,000 distinct CDR3 sequences, approximately 6.2% of them appearing once. Material for sequencing was PBMCs or a T cell subset sorted from them (not recorded which). The receptor set was obtained from an adult woman who had mild COVID-19 (a few samples of this study predate the infection). Cell type and time point are not known. The CDR3 runs from the conserved cysteine through the conserved F or W. D genes are given only for firm matches. Clone size is not always given. Where it is, it says once, few, many or a class for expanded clones.

j_gene: TRBJ1-1
v_gene: TRBV4-3
len: 17
abundance: -
d_gene: -
CDR3nt: TGCGCCAGCAGCCGACAAGGGTGGAAGTTCATGAACACTGAAGCTTTCTTT
CDR3aa: CASSRQGWKFMNTEAFF

j_gene: TRBJ1-3
v_gene: TRBV5-1
len: 16
abundance: -
d_gene: -
CDR3nt: TGCGCCAGCAGCTTGGCATCTGGGGGCACTGGAAACACCATATATTTT
CDR3aa: CASSLASGGTGNTIYF

j_gene: TRBJ2-3
v_gene: TRBV29-1
len: 16
abundance: few
d_gene: TRBD1
CDR3nt: TGCAGCGTCCAAGGTTTCGGGACAGGGGATCCAGATACGCAGTATTTT
CDR3aa: CSVQGFGTGDPDTQYF

j_gene: TRBJ2-1
v_gene: TRBV5-1
len: 14
abundance: -
d_gene: -
CDR3nt: TGCGCCAGCAGCTTGGACACCGTGAACAATGAGCAGTTCTTC
CDR3aa: CASSLDTVNNEQFF

j_gene: TRBJ2-1
v_gene: TRBV12-3/TRBV12-4
len: 14
abundance: many
d_gene: -
CDR3nt: TGTGCCAGCAGTTTAGGGCAGAGCCCGAATGAGCAGTTCTTC
CDR3aa: CASSLGQSPNEQFF

j_gene: TRBJ2-1
v_gene: TRBV5-1
len: 14
abundance: -
d_gene: -
CDR3nt: TGCGCCAGCAGCTTGAGGACAGCTTACAATGAGCAGTTCTTC
CDR3aa: CASSLRTAYNEQFF

j_gene: TRBJ1-2
v_gene: TRBV29-1
len: 13
abundance: -
d_gene: -
CDR3nt: TGCAGCGTGGGAGGGCCACCCAGGAGCGGCTACACCTTC
CDR3aa: CSVGGPPRSGYTF

j_gene: TRBJ2-1
v_gene: TRBV2
len: 16
abundance: -
d_gene: -
CDR3nt: TGTGCCAGCAGCGAAAGTAGTTATAAGCCATACAATGAGCAGTTCTTC
CDR3aa: CASSESSYKPYNEQFF

j_gene: TRBJ2-1
v_gene: TRBV7-2
len: 15
abundance: few
d_gene: TRBD2
CDR3nt: TGTGCCAGCAGGAGGACTAGCGGATCCTACAATGAGCAGTTCTTC
CDR3aa: CASRRTSGSYNEQFF

j_gene: TRBJ2-2
v_gene: TRBV12-3/TRBV12-4
len: 15
abundance: few
d_gene: -
CDR3nt: TGTGCCACCACCCCAGGTCAATTGAACACCGGGGAGCTGTTTTTT
CDR3aa: CATTPGQLNTGELFF

j_gene: TRBJ2-7
v_gene: TRBV6-2/TRBV6-3
len: 11
abundance: many
d_gene: TRBD2
CDR3nt: TGTGCCAGCGCGGGGGGCTACGAGCAGTACTTC
CDR3aa: CASAGGYEQYF

j_gene: TRBJ1-3
v_gene: TRBV2
len: 13
abundance: -
d_gene: -
CDR3nt: TGTGCCAGCAGTGGGGTCTCTGGAAACACCATATATTTT
CDR3aa: CASSGVSGNTIYF

j_gene: TRBJ2-5
v_gene: TRBV5-1
len: 12
abundance: -
d_gene: -
CDR3nt: TGCGCCAGCAGCCGACAAGAAGAGACCCAGTACTTC
CDR3aa: CASSRQEETQYF

j_gene: TRBJ2-7
v_gene: TRBV29-1
len: 11
abundance: many
d_gene: -
CDR3nt: TGCAGCGTGGGGGACGGCTACGAGCAGTACTTC
CDR3aa: CSVGDGYEQYF

j_gene: TRBJ1-2
v_gene: TRBV30
len: 15
abundance: few
d_gene: TRBD1
CDR3nt: TGTGCCTGGAGTGGCTTGGGGAGGGGGCAGGGGGGCTACACCTTC
CDR3aa: CAWSGLGRGQGGYTF

j_gene: TRBJ1-5
v_gene: TRBV5-4
len: 13
abundance: -
d_gene: -
CDR3nt: TGTGCCAGCAGTATGGACACATATCAGCCCCAGCATTTT
CDR3aa: CASSMDTYQPQHF

j_gene: TRBJ2-2
v_gene: TRBV5-1
len: 14
abundance: many
d_gene: TRBD1
CDR3nt: TGCGCCAGCAGCCACCGACAGGGAAACGGGGAGCTGTTTTTT
CDR3aa: CASSHRQGNGELFF

j_gene: TRBJ2-3
v_gene: TRBV5-1
len: 15
abundance: few
d_gene: TRBD2
CDR3nt: TGCGCCAGCAGCTTCCTCGGGGGGGCCTCAGATACGCAGTATTTT
CDR3aa: CASSFLGGASDTQYF

j_gene: TRBJ1-3
v_gene: TRBV5-1
len: 17
abundance: -
d_gene: -
CDR3nt: TGCGCCAGCAGCTTTAGCTCGGGACAAGACTCTGGAAACACCATATATTTT
CDR3aa: CASSFSSGQDSGNTIYF

j_gene: TRBJ2-1
v_gene: TRBV23-1
len: 16
abundance: many
d_gene: TRBD2
CDR3nt: TGCGCCAGCAGTCCAGGACAGCGGGGGTTACTCAATGAGCAGTTCTTC
CDR3aa: CASSPGQRGLLNEQFF

j_gene: TRBJ2-7
v_gene: TRBV30
len: 15
abundance: -
d_gene: TRBD1
CDR3nt: TGTGCCTGGAGTGGAGTGGACAGGGGTTCTCTTGGGCAGTACTTC
CDR3aa: CAWSGVDRGSLGQYF

j_gene: TRBJ2-7
v_gene: TRBV2
len: 16
abundance: few
d_gene: -
CDR3nt: TGTGCCAGCAGTCGCAGCTTCGCAGCTAGCTCCTACGAGCAGTACTTC
CDR3aa: CASSRSFAASSYEQYF

j_gene: TRBJ2-1
v_gene: TRBV2
len: 15
abundance: -
d_gene: TRBD2
CDR3nt: TGTGCCAGCAGTTCCAGACTAGCGGGTAGAGGGGAGCAGTTCTTC
CDR3aa: CASSSRLAGRGEQFF

j_gene: TRBJ2-2
v_gene: TRBV9
len: 13
abundance: many
d_gene: TRBD1
CDR3nt: TGTGCCAGCAGCGTACGGGACAGCGGGGAGCTGTTTTTT
CDR3aa: CASSVRDSGELFF

j_gene: TRBJ1-4
v_gene: TRBV4-2
len: 13
abundance: many
d_gene: -
CDR3nt: TGTGCCAGCAGCCAAGATCGGGAGGAAAAACTGTTTTTT
CDR3aa: CASSQDREEKLFF

j_gene: TRBJ1-1
v_gene: TRBV20-1
len: 16
abundance: -
d_gene: -
CDR3nt: TGCAGTGCCAAACCGGGGCGTCCGCTAAGGAACACTGAAGCTTTCTTT
CDR3aa: CSAKPGRPLRNTEAFF

j_gene: TRBJ1-2
v_gene: TRBV24-1
len: 13
abundance: few
d_gene: TRBD1
CDR3nt: TGTGCCACCAGCCGAACAGGGGGTCACGGCTACACCTTC
CDR3aa: CATSRTGGHGYTF

j_gene: TRBJ1-5
v_gene: TRBV5-1
len: 14
abundance: -
d_gene: -
CDR3nt: TGCGCCAGCAGCTTGGGGGGCGCCCTTCAGCCCCAGCATTTT
CDR3aa: CASSLGGALQPQHF

j_gene: TRBJ2-7
v_gene: TRBV6-5
len: 17
abundance: many
d_gene: TRBD1
CDR3nt: TGTGCCAGCAGAGAGCGGAACACCGGGACAGGGGCCTACGAGCAGTACTTC
CDR3aa: CASRERNTGTGAYEQYF

j_gene: TRBJ2-7
v_gene: TRBV9
len: 21
abundance: -
d_gene: TRBD2
CDR3nt: TGTGCCAGCAGCGTACCCCGGCCGTTGAGCGGGAGAGTCTATAGCTCCTACGAGCAGTACTTC
CDR3aa: CASSVPRPLSGRVYSSYEQYF

j_gene: TRBJ2-5
v_gene: TRBV18
len: 13
abundance: -
d_gene: TRBD1
CDR3nt: TGTGCCAGCTCGATGGGACAGCAAGAGACCCAGTACTTC
CDR3aa: CASSMGQQETQYF

j_gene: TRBJ1-1
v_gene: TRBV6-4
len: 13
abundance: many
d_gene: -
CDR3nt: TGTGCCAGCAGTGAATCAGTGCTGGGCGAAGCTTTCTTT
CDR3aa: CASSESVLGEAFF

j_gene: TRBJ2-7
v_gene: TRBV7-8
len: 12
abundance: many
d_gene: -
CDR3nt: TGTGCCAGCAGCCGAGGGGTGGACGAGCAGTACTTC
CDR3aa: CASSRGVDEQYF

j_gene: TRBJ1-6
v_gene: TRBV19
len: 13
abundance: -
d_gene: -
CDR3nt: TGTGCCAGTAGTCGGCAGAGTAATTCACCCCTCCACTTT
CDR3aa: CASSRQSNSPLHF

j_gene: TRBJ2-4
v_gene: TRBV20-1
len: 17
abundance: medium-sized
d_gene: -
CDR3nt: TGCAGTGCTAGAGATATCGACAGACGGACCTGGGGAAACATTCAGTACTTC
CDR3aa: CSARDIDRRTWGNIQYF

j_gene: TRBJ1-2
v_gene: TRBV4-2
len: 16
abundance: few
d_gene: TRBD1
CDR3nt: TGTGCCAGCAGCCAACCTGGGACAGGGGAGGGCTATGGCTACACCTTC
CDR3aa: CASSQPGTGEGYGYTF

j_gene: TRBJ2-3
v_gene: TRBV4-2
len: 12
abundance: many
d_gene: -
CDR3nt: TGTGCCAGCAGCCAATTGGGAGATACGCAGTATTTT
CDR3aa: CASSQLGDTQYF

j_gene: TRBJ1-2
v_gene: TRBV9
len: 17
abundance: many
d_gene: -
CDR3nt: TGTGCCAGCAGCGTAGGTCCCGGGACACCCGGTAACTATGGCTACACCTTC
CDR3aa: CASSVGPGTPGNYGYTF

j_gene: TRBJ2-3
v_gene: TRBV7-2
len: 16
abundance: few
d_gene: TRBD2
CDR3nt: TGTGCCAGCAGCTTAGGACTAGCGGGAGGTATAGATACGCAGTATTTT
CDR3aa: CASSLGLAGGIDTQYF

j_gene: TRBJ2-7
v_gene: TRBV25-1
len: 14
abundance: few
d_gene: TRBD1
CDR3nt: TGTGCCAGCAGCCGAACAGGGGTTGCCTACGAGCAGTACTTC
CDR3aa: CASSRTGVAYEQYF

j_gene: TRBJ1-2
v_gene: TRBV15
len: 11
abundance: few
d_gene: -
CDR3nt: TGTGCCACCAGCAGAGAGGATGGCTACACCTTC
CDR3aa: CATSREDGYTF

j_gene: TRBJ2-1
v_gene: TRBV7-6
len: 17
abundance: many
d_gene: -
CDR3nt: TGTGCCAGCAGCTTAGCGCAGCTAGACTGGGCCCACAATGAGCAGTTCTTC
CDR3aa: CASSLAQLDWAHNEQFF

j_gene: TRBJ2-3
v_gene: TRBV19
len: 13
abundance: few
d_gene: TRBD2
CDR3nt: TGTGCCAGTTCTAGCGGGATCGCAGATACGCAGTATTTT
CDR3aa: CASSSGIADTQYF

j_gene: TRBJ2-3
v_gene: TRBV6-1
len: 15
abundance: few
d_gene: -
CDR3nt: TGTGCCAGCAGTGGGACGGGGGTATCTGCAGATACGCAGTATTTT
CDR3aa: CASSGTGVSADTQYF

j_gene: TRBJ2-7
v_gene: TRBV12-3/TRBV12-4
len: 14
abundance: few
d_gene: TRBD1
CDR3nt: TGTGCCAGCAGTACTACAGGGGGCTCATACGAGCAGTACTTC
CDR3aa: CASSTTGGSYEQYF

j_gene: TRBJ2-7
v_gene: TRBV7-3
len: 14
abundance: many
d_gene: TRBD2
CDR3nt: TGTGCCAGCAGTCCGACTAGCGGGAGCTACGAGCAGTACTTC
CDR3aa: CASSPTSGSYEQYF

j_gene: TRBJ2-3
v_gene: TRBV7-3
len: 15
abundance: many
d_gene: -
CDR3nt: TGTGCCAGCAGCTTGGAAGGGGCTGGAACAGATACGCAGTATTTT
CDR3aa: CASSLEGAGTDTQYF

j_gene: TRBJ1-2
v_gene: TRBV12-3/TRBV12-4
len: 11
abundance: -
d_gene: -
CDR3nt: TGTGCCAGCAGTCCTCTCGACGGCTACACCTTC
CDR3aa: CASSPLDGYTF

j_gene: TRBJ2-7
v_gene: TRBV6-5
len: 15
abundance: -
d_gene: -
CDR3nt: TGTGCCAGCAGTTACTCGTCGGGACCCTACTACGAGCAGTACTTC
CDR3aa: CASSYSSGPYYEQYF

j_gene: TRBJ2-2
v_gene: TRBV24-1
len: 13
abundance: -
d_gene: -
CDR3nt: TGTGCCACCAGGACTACAGGGACCGGGGAGCTGTTTTTT
CDR3aa: CATRTTGTGELFF

j_gene: TRBJ1-2
v_gene: TRBV6-6
len: 14
abundance: many
d_gene: TRBD1
CDR3nt: TGTGCCAGCAGTTACTCGAGACAGGGGGAAGGCTACACCTTC
CDR3aa: CASSYSRQGEGYTF

j_gene: TRBJ2-7
v_gene: TRBV10-3
len: 13
abundance: -
d_gene: -
CDR3nt: TGTGCCATCAGTGAGTTCCCCAGGGGTGAGCAGTACTTC
CDR3aa: CAISEFPRGEQYF

j_gene: TRBJ2-3
v_gene: TRBV24-1
len: 15
abundance: -
d_gene: TRBD1
CDR3nt: TGTGCCACCAGTGACCCCGGACAGGTCACAGATACGCAGTATTTT
CDR3aa: CATSDPGQVTDTQYF